A selection of T cell receptor beta chains follows, all from one sample in a study of CD4 T cells in relation to SARS-CoV-2 and coronaviruses. Sequencing was performed with immunoSEQ multiplex PCR; in TCRdb, only in-frame clones are kept and a portion is missing. The repertoire holds 22,000 or so clones, around 68% seen once, with 15% to 20% in the top ten. These receptors are not linked to any known antigen. Input material: CD4+ T cells from PBMCs, cultured in vitro. Receptors were obtained from a human donor in good health. Both conserved end residues are part of each CDR3. The D gene is left open where the match is weak. The size entry is marked missing in some rows and otherwise reads once, few, many or a size class.

d_gene	abundance	j_gene	v_gene	CDR3nt	CDR3aa
.	.	TRBJ2-7	TRBV27	TGTGCCAGCCCCTCCCGGAGGCCCTGCTCCTACGAGCAGTACTTC	CASPSRRPCSYEQYF
.	once	TRBJ2-5	TRBV27	TGTGCCAGCAGTTTTAAGGCGGGGGAGACCCAGTACTTC	CASSFKAGETQYF
TRBD2	once	TRBJ2-7	TRBV7-9	TGTGCCAGCAGCCGGGGGGGAGACGGAGCCTACGAGCAGTACTTC	CASSRGGDGAYEQYF
.	.	TRBJ2-5	TRBV30	TGTGCCTGGAGCGCGAAGTGGGGGATGGAGACCCAGTACTTC	CAWSAKWGMETQYF
.	.	TRBJ2-2	TRBV2	TGTGCCAGCAAGGGTGGTGGCACCGGGGAGCTGTTTTTT	CASKGGGTGELFF
.	.	TRBJ1-1	TRBV7-2	TGTGCCAGCAGCTTAAGCCTCACGAACACTGAAGCTTTCTTT	CASSLSLTNTEAFF
.	few	TRBJ1-5	TRBV6-5	TGTGCCAGCAGTTACAGATATCGGGGAGATCAGCCCCAGCATTTT	CASSYRYRGDQPQHF
TRBD2	.	TRBJ2-1	TRBV30	TGTGCCTGGAGTGTCGCACTTAGCGGGAGTGGAAGTGAGCAGTTCTTC	CAWSVALSGSGSEQFF
.	.	TRBJ2-3	TRBV7-9	TGTGCCAGCAGCTTAGAACTGACCTCGATCCGGGACTTGGAGTATTTT	CASSLELTSIRDLEYF
.	.	TRBJ2-7	TRBV27	TGTGCCAGCAGTTTATCGAACATGGGGAAGCAGTACTTC	CASSLSNMGKQYF
.	.	TRBJ1-4	TRBV19	TGTGCCAGTAGCCCCGGGGGAACAACTAATGAAAAACTGTTTTTT	CASSPGGTTNEKLFF
.	.	TRBJ1-3	TRBV19	TGTGCCAGTAGTATAGATCGGCGGGTCTCTGGAAACACCATATATTTT	CASSIDRRVSGNTIYF
TRBD2	.	TRBJ2-2	TRBV19	TGTGCCAGTAGCCCCGGGGGGTCCGGGGAGCTGTTTTTT	CASSPGGSGELFF